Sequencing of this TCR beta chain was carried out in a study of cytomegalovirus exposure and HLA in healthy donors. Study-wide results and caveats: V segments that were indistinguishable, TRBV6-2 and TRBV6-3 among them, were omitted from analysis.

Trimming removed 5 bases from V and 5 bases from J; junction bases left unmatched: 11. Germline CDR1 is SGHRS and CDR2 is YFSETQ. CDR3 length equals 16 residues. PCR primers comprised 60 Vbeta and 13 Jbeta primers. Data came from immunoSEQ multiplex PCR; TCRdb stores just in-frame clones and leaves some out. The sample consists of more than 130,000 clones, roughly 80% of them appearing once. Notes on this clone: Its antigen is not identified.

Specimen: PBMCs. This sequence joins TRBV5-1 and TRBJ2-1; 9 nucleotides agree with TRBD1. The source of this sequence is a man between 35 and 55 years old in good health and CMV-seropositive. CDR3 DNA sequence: TGCGCCAGCAGATGGGGACGGGACAGGGCTAACAATGAGCAGTTCTTC. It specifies CASRWGRDRANNEQFF.